Below, 18 T cell receptor beta chains from the same sample are listed, as sequenced in a study of blood T cell repertoires in COVID-19. Profiled with immunoSEQ multiplex PCR; TCRdb holds only in-frame clones, not every one. The sample contains about 130,000 clones, 85% of which appear only once. Sequencing used peripheral blood. The receptor set was obtained from a human donor in a cohort sampled during active COVID-19.

This clone was observed once. The chain carries TRBV6-5 and TRBJ2-5, with 7 positions matching TRBD2. The germline V gene encodes CDR1 MNHEY and CDR2 SVGAGI. V was pared by 6 bases and J by 3 bases, with 7 bases of the junction left unmatched. This CDR3 is 14 amino acids long. CDR3 in DNA: TGTGCCAGCAGCTGGGGAGGGGATAAAGAGACCCAGTACTTC. It encodes CASSWGGDKETQYF.

This clone was picked up a small number of times. The chain couples TRBV6-5 to TRBJ1-4; the D is unclear. CDR3 length: 15 amino acids. Trimming stripped 6 bases from V and 0 bases from J, with 11 bases between. Germline CDR1 MNHEY, CDR2 SVGAGI. The CDR3 DNA is TGTGCCAGCAGCGTAAACGGAGCAACTAATGAAAAACTGTTTTTT. Amino acid sequence: CASSVNGATNEKLFF.

The CDR3 is CASSQVLGFGTDTQYF. DNA for the CDR3: TGCGCCAGCAGCCAAGTACTAGGGTTTGGGACAGATACGCAGTATTTT. This sequence joins TRBV4-1 and TRBJ2-3, with D possibly matching TRBD2 (5 bases). The germline V gene encodes CDR1 MGHRA and CDR2 YSYEKL. With 1 base removed from V and 3 bases from J, the gap between germline ends came to 14 bases. CDR3 length: 16 amino acids.

This clone has just one count. CDR3 nucleotide sequence: TGTGCCAGCAGCTTACTCCTAGGGTATGGCGGGGATACGCAGTATTTT. It specifies CASSLLLGYGGDTQYF. The chain recombines TRBV11-2 with TRBJ2-3; a weak D match, TRBD2 (5 bases). Germline loops: CDR1 SGHAT, CDR2 FQNNGV. V lost 2 bases, J lost 6 bases, and 18 bases lay in between. There are 16 residues in the CDR3.

This clone is deemed medium-sized (0.01 to 0.1%). The rearrangement joins TRBV19 to TRBJ1-5, with D perhaps matching TRBD1 (6 bases). Between the trimmed V and J ends, which lost 3 bases and 4 bases, there was a span of 13 bases. The germline gives CDR1 LNHDA, CDR2 SQIVND (reference sequence). CDR3 length: 15 residues. The CDR3 is CASSIPTGFNQPQHF. CDR3 DNA: TGTGCCAGTAGTATCCCTACAGGGTTTAATCAGCCCCAGCATTTT.

V is TRBV11-2 and J is TRBJ1-2; D is undetermined. CDR1 is SGHAT, CDR2 FQNNGV, per germline. The CDR3 has 13 amino acids. V was clipped by 1 base and J by 6 bases, with 9 bases between them. CDR3 DNA sequence: TGTGCCAGCAGCTTAGCAGGCTTCGATGGCTACACCTTC. Protein product: CASSLAGFDGYTF.

This clone has at least ten counts. The gene calls are TRBV11-2 and TRBJ2-3; TRBD2 aligns across 9 bases. V lost 5 bases to trimming and J lost 4 bases; unmatched junction nucleotides: 1. CDR3 size: 13 residues. The germline CDR1 and CDR2 sequences are SGHAT and FQNNGV. CDR3 nucleotide sequence: TGTGCCAGCAGCACTAGCGGGCCAGATACGCAGTATTTT. Protein: CASSTSGPDTQYF. Variable domain in full (rest from reference TRBV11-2 and TRBJ2-3): EAGVAQSPRYKIIEKRQSVAFWCNPISGHATLYWYQQILGQGPKLLIQFQNNGVVDDSQLPKDRFSAERLKGVDSTLKIQPAKLEDSAVYLCASSTSGPDTQYFGPGTRLTVL.

This clone was detected a few times. The same CDR3 arises from other DNA sequences in this sample as well. The V and J genes are TRBV29-1 and TRBJ1-2, with 10 bases fitting TRBD1. Germline V gene data show CDR1 as SQVTM and CDR2 as ANQGSEA. J lost 2 bases, V lost 7 bases, and 4 bases had no gene match. This CDR3 is 13 amino acids long. This chain's CDR3 is CSAPGQGNYGYTF. The CDR3 DNA sequence: TGCAGCGCTCCGGGACAGGGGAACTATGGCTACACCTTC. Full variable domain (missing parts from reference TRBV29-1 and TRBJ1-2): SAVISQKPSRDICQRGTSLTIQCQVDSQVTMMFWYRQQPGQSLTLIATANQGSEATYESGFVIDKFPISRPNLTFSTLTVSNMSPEDSSIYLCSAPGQGNYGYTFGSGTRLTVV.

V and J are TRBV7-3 and TRBJ2-2; maybe TRBD2 (5 bases). Germline CDR1 SGHTA, CDR2 FQGTGA. This CDR3 is 14 amino acids long. V gave up 5 bases and J gave up 5 bases, with 12 bases separating them. CDR3 in amino acids: CASSLIGETGELFF. The CDR3 DNA sequence: TGTGCCAGCAGCCTAATTGGGGAGACCGGGGAGCTGTTTTTT.

CDR3 in DNA: TGTGCCAGCAGTCGCGGACAGGCCTCTGGAAACACCATATATTTT. As protein: CASSRGQASGNTIYF. The chain employs TRBV7-9 and TRBJ1-3, with 7 bases identical to TRBD1. CDR3 length equals 15 residues. The V and J ends lost 6 bases and 0 bases, in that order; junction bases with no gene match: 5. Germline lookup yields CDR1 SEHNR and CDR2 FQNEAQ (reference sequence).

This sequence joins TRBV28 and TRBJ2-3, with D perhaps TRBD1 (5 bases). V was pared by 7 bases and J by 6 bases, with 20 bases between. Germline assignment: CDR1 MDHEN and CDR2 SYDVKM. The CDR3 runs to 15 residues. CDR3 DNA: TGTGCCAGCACTCGTAAGGGCAGGGCTGGTGATACGCAGTATTTT. Translating it yields CASTRKGRAGDTQYF. Looking up the rest from reference TRBV28 and TRBJ2-3 gives the full variable domain: DVKVTQSSRYLVKRTGEKVFLECVQDMDHENMFWYRQDPGLGLRLIYFSYDVKMKEKGDIPEGYSVSREKKERFSLILESASTNQTSMYLCASTRKGRAGDTQYFGPGTRLTVL.

The chain employs TRBV9 and TRBJ1-4, with 7 bases aligning to TRBD1. V was clipped by 4 bases and J by 7 bases; unmatched bases: 13. CDR3 length: 16 amino acids. Germline CDR1 reads SGDLS; CDR2 reads YYNGEE. CDR3: CASSTSTGTEFEKLFF. The DNA of the CDR3 is TGTGCCAGCAGCACGAGCACCGGGACAGAGTTTGAAAAACTGTTTTTT. The full variable domain, completed using reference TRBV9 and TRBJ1-4, is DSGVTQTPKHLITATGQRVTLRCSPRSGDLSVYWYQQSLDQGLQFLIQYYNGEERAKGNILERFSAQQFPDLHSELNLSSLELGDSALYFCASSTSTGTEFEKLFFGSGTQLSVL.

This chain uses TRBV19 with TRBJ1-1, with 7 bases fitting TRBD1. Trimming removed 5 bases from V and 0 bases from J; junction bases left unmatched: 6. The length of the CDR3 is 15 residues. Germline CDR1 is LNHDA and CDR2 is SQIVND (reference sequence). The CDR3 region has the DNA TGTGCCAGTAGTGCCTCCGGGACAGTGAACACTGAAGCTTTCTTT. Amino acid sequence: CASSASGTVNTEAFF. Supplemented by reference TRBV19 and TRBJ1-1, the full variable domain reads DGGITQSPKYLFRKEGQNVTLSCEQNLNHDAMYWYRQDPGQGLRLIYYSQIVNDFQKGDIAEGYSVSREKKESFPLTVTSAQKNPTAFYLCASSASGTVNTEAFFGQGTRLTVV.

Comment on this clone: The junction and the germline gene differ at one end; a read error may be behind it. The chain joins TRBV13 to TRBJ1-1, with a weak D call TRBD1 (5 bases). This CDR3 spans 13 amino acids. The germline CDR1 and CDR2 sequences are PRHDT and FYEKMQ (reference sequence). This chain's CDR3 is CASSLGTRFEAFF. In DNA form, the CDR3 reads TGTGCCAGCAGCCTAGGGACTAGATTCGAAGCTTTCTTT.

This rearrangement joins TRBV29-1 to TRBJ1-5; a weak D match, TRBD1 (6 bases). V was shortened by 4 bases and J by 3 bases, with 10 bases between the two germline ends. Germline V gene data show CDR1 as SQVTM and CDR2 as ANQGSEA. This CDR3 contains 13 residues. The CDR3 coding sequence is TGCAGCGTTGCCAGGGGCGCCAATCAGCCCCAGCATTTT. It codes for CSVARGANQPQHF.

This chain uses TRBV5-6 with TRBJ1-3, with 8 bases lining up with TRBD1. The length of the CDR3 is 16 residues. V was clipped by 4 bases and J by 3 bases; unmatched bases: 9. The germline V gene has CDR1 SGHDT and CDR2 YYEEEE. In nucleotides, the CDR3 is TGTGCCAGCAGCCCCGCCGGACAGGGCCGTGGAAACACCATATATTTT. Its translation: CASSPAGQGRGNTIYF.

The chain links TRBV5-1 to TRBJ2-1; 9 bases line up with TRBD2. CDR3 length: 17 amino acids. V dropped 1 base and J dropped 8; count of bases not matched to a gene: 13. Germline V CDR1 and CDR2: SGHRS, YFSETQ. DNA of the CDR3: TGCGCCAGCAGCTTGACGACTTTGGGACTAGCTGGGGATGAGCAGTTCTTC. This codes for CASSLTTLGLAGDEQFF. Combining the CDR3 with reference TRBV5-1 and TRBJ2-1 gives the whole variable domain KAGVTQTPRYLIKTRGQQVTLSCSPISGHRSVSWYQQTPGQGLQFLFEYFSETQRNKGNFPGRFSGRQFSNSRSEMNVSTLELGDSALYLCASSLTTLGLAGDEQFFGPGTRLTVL.

This rearrangement joins TRBV11-2 to TRBJ2-3; 12 nucleotides agree with TRBD2. This CDR3 comprises 15 residues. The ends lost 5 bases at V and 6 bases at J; junction bases unmatched: 6. The germline gives CDR1 SGHAT, CDR2 FQNNGV. The chain's CDR3 is CASSPLAGGWDTQYF. The CDR3 region has the DNA TGTGCCAGCAGCCCGCTAGCGGGGGGGTGGGATACGCAGTATTTT.